Presented here are 18 T cell receptor beta chains from one specimen sequenced in a study. TCRdb analysed the 5' RACE reads with MiXCR anew, one entry per CDR3 protein. Seen here are about 46,000 distinct CDR3 sequences, roughly 28% observed once, and the top ten hold under 2.5%. The specimen sequenced was naive CD4+ T cells sorted from blood. Specified subset: naive CD4+ T cells, CD4+CD45RA+CD25-. The origin of the receptors is a female donor with breast cancer.

V gene TRBV6-5 combines with J gene TRBJ1-1; 9 nucleotides line up with TRBD1. The trim removed 6 bases at V and 1 base at J, leaving 3 bases unmatched. Germline-derived CDR1 and CDR2 are MNHEY and SVGAGI. The CDR3 is made up of 14 amino acids. DNA of the CDR3: TGTGCCAGCAGGGGGACAGGGACGAACACTGAAGCTTTCTTT. The encoded protein is CASRGTGTNTEAFF.

V is TRBV29-1 and J is TRBJ2-7, with D perhaps TRBD1 (6 bases). Germline CDR1 SQVTM, CDR2 ANQGSEA. This CDR3 is 11 amino acids long. Trimming removed 3 bases at V and 4 bases at J, with 7 bases between. The CDR3 region is CSVEGAYEQYF. The DNA for the CDR3 is TGCAGCGTTGAGGGGGCTTACGAGCAGTACTTC.

The chain recombines TRBV12-3 or TRBV12-4 with TRBJ1-1; unclear D gene. The ends were cut back, 6 bases at V and 2 bases at J, with 13 bases in the middle. CDR3 length equals 14 residues. The CDR3 is CASRPQVFNTEAFF. CDR3 nucleotides: TGTGCCAGCAGGCCCCAGGTTTTTAACACTGAAGCTTTCTTT.

Turning to this clonotype: The junction shows a germline mismatch at one end, possibly a read error. This chain links TRBV2 with TRBJ2-7, with no clear D. Germline V gene sequence: CDR1 SNHLY, CDR2 FYNNEI. The CDR3 consists of 12 residues. The CDR3 is CDSSEVGFEQYF. The CDR3 bases are TGTGACAGCAGTGAAGTCGGTTTCGAGCAGTACTTC.

This clonotype was seen a few times. The CDR3 nucleotides read TGCAGTGCTAGCCACTACCTCCGGGACAGGGGCTCCTACGAGCAGTACTTC. It is translated as CSASHYLRDRGSYEQYF. The J gene is TRBJ2-7, the V gene TRBV20-1, with TRBD1 matching 10 bases. Germline V CDR1 and CDR2: DFQATT, SNEGSKA (reference sequence). The CDR3 sequence is 17 residues long. The J segment lost 0 bases and the V segment lost 3 bases, leaving 11 bases of the junction unmatched.

The chain has TRBV10-2 and TRBJ2-3; 9 bases align to TRBD2. Germline V gives CDR1 WSHSY, CDR2 SAAADI. With 2 bases clipped from V and 4 bases from J, the junction kept 7 bases outside the gene matches. This CDR3 contains 16 residues. The CDR3 sequence: CASSEVTSGLSDTQYF. CDR3 nucleotide sequence: TGCGCCAGCAGTGAGGTCACTAGCGGGTTGTCAGATACGCAGTATTTT.

The chain carries TRBV28 and TRBJ2-2; D is possibly TRBD2 (6 bases). Between the trimmed V and J ends, which lost 2 bases and 2 bases, there was a span of 15 bases. CDR1 MDHEN and CDR2 SYDVKM come from the germline V gene. The length of the CDR3 is 17 residues. The CDR3 loop reads CASSLRRGTFNTGELFF. The CDR3, as DNA: TGTGCCAGCAGTTTACGGCGCGGGACTTTCAACACCGGGGAGCTGTTTTTT. Combining the CDR3 with reference TRBV28 and TRBJ2-2 gives the whole variable domain DVKVTQSSRYLVKRTGEKVFLECVQDMDHENMFWYRQDPGLGLRLIYFSYDVKMKEKGDIPEGYSVSREKKERFSLILESASTNQTSMYLCASSLRRGTFNTGELFFGEGSRLTVL.

The table lists this clonotype with a count of one. V gene TRBV19 combines with J gene TRBJ2-2, with D uncertain. The CDR3 has 14 residues. V lost 5 bases and J lost 6, with 13 bases in between. Germline-derived CDR1 and CDR2 are LNHDA and SQIVND (reference sequence). CDR3 in amino acids: CASSPVGLAGELFF. The DNA of the CDR3 is TGTGCCAGTAGTCCGGTGGGTCTGGCCGGGGAGCTGTTTTTT.

This clonotype was observed a few times. This chain links TRBV4-2 with TRBJ2-7; 9 nucleotides align to TRBD1. Germline lookup yields CDR1 LGHNA and CDR2 YNFKEQ. This CDR3 region has 18 residues. After removal of 1 base from V and 1 base from J, the junction contained 11 bases not matched to a gene. The CDR3 sequence is CASSQGPAGQGSSYEQYF. CDR3 sequence (DNA): TGTGCCAGCAGCCAAGGGCCGGCGGGACAGGGATCTTCCTACGAGCAGTACTTC.

The genes are TRBV4-1 and TRBJ2-2; tentative D call: TRBD2 (5 bases). Germline V gives CDR1 MGHRA, CDR2 YSYEKL. With 1 base removed from V and 6 bases from J, the gap between germline ends came to 12 bases. The CDR3 sequence is 15 residues long. The CDR3 nucleotides are TGCGCCAGCAGCCAAGTTAGCGTGGGAGCCGGGGAGCTGTTTTTT. This codes for CASSQVSVGAGELFF.

The gene calls are TRBV5-1 and TRBJ1-5, with TRBD1 as a possible D gene (5 bases). CDR1 is SGHRS and CDR2 is YFSETQ in the germline V gene. V lost 7 bases and J 7 bases, leaving 21 bases between the germline ends. The CDR3 is 15 amino acids. Written as DNA, the CDR3 is TGCGCCAGCGGGGCGTCTGACCGGGCGGACCAGCCCCAGCATTTT. This translates into CASGASDRADQPQHF.

The V and J genes are TRBV7-2 and TRBJ2-7; 7 bases fit TRBD1. The V segment lost 3 bases and the J segment 0 bases; nucleotides outside the gene matches: 5. The CDR3 covers 15 residues. Germline V gene sequence: CDR1 SGHTA, CDR2 FQGNSA. In nucleotides, the CDR3 is TGTGCCAGCAGCTTCCCAGGGGGTAGCTCCTACGAGCAGTACTTC. Translating it yields CASSFPGGSSYEQYF. Together with reference TRBV7-2 and TRBJ2-7, the CDR3 gives the full variable domain: GAGVSQSPSNKVTEKGKDVELRCDPISGHTALYWYRQSLGQGLEFLIYFQGNSAPDKSGLPSDRFSAERTGGSVSTLTIQRTQQEDSAVYLCASSFPGGSSYEQYFGPGTRLTVT.

This clonotype has just a few counts. The genes are TRBV5-1 and TRBJ2-7, with D uncertain. The germline V and J ends were trimmed by 0 bases and 2 bases, with 9 bases remaining between them. Germline CDR1 is SGHRS and CDR2 is YFSETQ. The CDR3 is 14 amino acids. CDR3 nucleotide sequence: TGCGCCAGCAGCTTGGACTCCCCCCCCTACGAGCAGTACTTC. Protein product: CASSLDSPPYEQYF.

The V and J genes are TRBV7-3 and TRBJ2-5; the D is unclear. The CDR3 has 13 residues. Trimming took off 4 bases at V and 5 bases at J, with 11 bases between the two ends. Germline-derived CDR1 and CDR2 are SGHTA and FQGTGA. The DNA for the CDR3 is TGTGCCAGCAGCTCAACCATCCGTGAGACCCAGTACTTC. Its protein product is CASSSTIRETQYF.

This clonotype came up many times. The chain has TRBV29-1 and TRBJ2-5; D unresolved. V dropped 4 bases and J dropped 5 bases, with 8 bases sitting between them. CDR1 is SQVTM, CDR2 ANQGSEA, per germline. The CDR3 sequence is 11 residues long. DNA of the CDR3: TGCAGCGTTGCCGGACGGGAGACCCAGTACTTC. Protein: CSVAGRETQYF.

This clonotype was recorded many times. V is TRBV7-9 and J is TRBJ1-6; D gene uncertain. The V end lost 3 bases, the J end lost 7 bases, and 7 bases lay between the germline ends. Germline assignment: CDR1 SEHNR and CDR2 FQNEAQ (reference sequence). The CDR3 is 13 residues long. CDR3 nucleotide sequence: TGTGCCAGCAGCTTGAACGGGAATTCACCCCTCCACTTT. Translation: CASSLNGNSPLHF.

This clonotype appeared a few times. The rearrangement joins TRBV20-1 to TRBJ2-3; D possibly uses TRBD1 or TRBD2 (5 bases each). The CDR3 has 14 amino acids. Germline loops: CDR1 DFQATT, CDR2 SNEGSKA (reference sequence). V was trimmed by 5 bases and J by 2 bases, leaving 14 bases between them. CDR3 sequence: CSAGRDLITDTQYF. The CDR3 DNA reads TGCAGTGCTGGAAGGGACCTAATCACAGATACGCAGTATTTT.

This clonotype was counted many times. The J gene is TRBJ1-2, the V gene TRBV6-5; 7 bases line up with TRBD1. The ends lost 4 bases at V and 9 bases at J; junction bases unmatched: 5. Germline loops: CDR1 MNHEY, CDR2 SVGAGI. The CDR3 spans 12 residues. The CDR3 sequence is CASSLTGRRYTF. Written as DNA, the CDR3 is TGTGCCAGCAGTTTGACAGGGCGGCGCTACACCTTC.